The following is a T cell receptor (beta chain) sequence with its context. Its antigen is as yet unknown. Looked up from germline, CDR1 is LGHDT and CDR2 is YNNKEL (reference sequence). CDR3 length: 16 residues. Through template switching, UMIs that included a 6-nucleotide sample barcode were added. Two nested PCRs, run for about 16 and 10 cycles, were applied to TCRalpha and TCRbeta cDNA. Reprocessing the 5' RACE reads, TCRdb reports a single entry for every CDR3 protein and omits DNA. This listing includes 200,000 to 250,000 distinct CDR3 sequences. This specimen comes from a study of monozygotic twins with inflammatory bowel disease. Whole-study results and caveats: Researchers report that IBD patients shared fewer clonotypes with others than healthy twins, especially amid disease activity. The data offered no way to tell different T cell subtypes apart.

The specimen sequenced was blood. The gene calls are TRBV3-1 and TRBJ2-2; TCRdb designates TRBD1, a call that cannot be tested without DNA. The TCR sequence derives from a human donor with ulcerative colitis or Crohn's disease, or a healthy co-twin of an affected twin (not recorded which). CDR3 sequence: CASSQPTGTNTGELFF.